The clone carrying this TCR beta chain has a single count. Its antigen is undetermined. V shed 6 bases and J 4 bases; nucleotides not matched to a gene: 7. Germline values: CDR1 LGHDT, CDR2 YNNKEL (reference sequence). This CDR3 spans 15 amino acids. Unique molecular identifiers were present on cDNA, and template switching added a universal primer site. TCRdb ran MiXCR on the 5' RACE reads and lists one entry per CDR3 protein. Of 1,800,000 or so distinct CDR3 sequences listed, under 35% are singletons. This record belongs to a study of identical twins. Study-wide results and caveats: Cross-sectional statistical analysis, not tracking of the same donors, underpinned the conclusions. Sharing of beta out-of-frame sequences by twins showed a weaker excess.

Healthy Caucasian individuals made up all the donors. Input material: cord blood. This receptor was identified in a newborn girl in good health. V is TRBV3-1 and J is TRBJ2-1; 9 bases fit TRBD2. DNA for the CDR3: TGTGCCAGCAGACCCAGCGGGAGGCGATACAATGAGCAGTTCTTC. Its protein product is CASRPSGRRYNEQFF.